This TCR beta chain comes out of a study of cytomegalovirus exposure and HLA in healthy donors (dated by TCRdb to about 2017). For context, the study as a whole: According to an earlier analysis of 587 of the donors, about 179 million T cells yielded over 100 million unique TCR beta sequences and around 280 Gb of sequence data. High-throughput TCR immunosequencing, statistical association of individual TCRs with disease status, and machine learning were combined to predict cytomegalovirus infection status. The study profiled the T cell repertoires of approximately 700 subjects by immunosequencing and related them to cytomegalovirus serostatus. On average, roughly 250,000 unique TCR beta nucleotide sequences were sequenced per donor among a few hundred genotyped donors of the cohort, with around 19% of those sequences being non-productive. All discovery cohort repertoires had been generated on a single sequencing platform. A later genetic analysis used genome-wide SNP genotypes for about 65% of the 666 donors, treating that subset as a discovery cohort. Donor age, sex, ethnicity and CMV serostatus were compiled alongside the repertoire data. Typing coverage differed by locus: A, B, C, DRB1 and DQB1 were typed in about 629-640 donors, DQA1 in 500 to 550, DPA1 in around 600, and DPB1 in 400 to 480. Roughly five DR-DQ haplotypes were handled as single units for association and clustering, since linkage in the cohort was strong. In an earlier analysis of roughly 600 of the donors, high-throughput TCR beta sequencing was used to judge whether each TCR beta V gene segment behaved as functional or pseudogenic. Both class I and class II loci were covered by HLA typing, at four-digit resolution. Approximately 300 gigabases of sequencing data and roughly 80 million unique TCR sequences made up an early release that covered about 640 HLA-typed donors. The study was designed to test whether signatures of past pathogen exposure could be identified by cataloging public T cell receptors. A later analysis re-examined previously published TCR beta repertoires from 500 to 700 donors and added high-resolution HLA genotyping to investigate patterns of TCR occurrence. Of the 398 genotyped donors, about 80% fell in the genetic ancestry cluster associated with self-reported Caucasian donors. The later analysis used no new phenotypic data to find candidate immune exposures, relying instead on TCR beta sequences and their occurrence across donors. Along with the approximately 620-subject first cohort, a separate validation cohort of over 90 different subjects was used.

The investigation overall reported the following: In a later analysis, HLA-associated TCR beta chains showed more clonal expansion and lower generation probabilities than non-associated chains that were equally common. The sequencing pipeline was judged likely to have produced a cluster of highly shared sequence variants as a technical artifact. In this cohort, only TCR beta chains were sequenced, and detectable features were limited by the absence of alpha or paired-chain data. According to a later analysis, most CMV-associated TCR beta chains appeared to be HLA-restricted, and the HLA associations seemed to be driven largely by CMV exposure. It was suggested by the authors that the approach could potentially be generalized to other disease states and immunological phenotypes. A total of fewer than 200 TCR beta chains were listed by the study as associated with cytomegalovirus. In a later analysis, some 17,000 TCR beta sequences were associated with specific HLA alleles at a false discovery rate of 0.05. Because some donors lacked HLA typing at each locus, the association tests relied only on the typed subset. The presence/absence analyses assumed that sequencing depth was roughly uniform across donors, and that assumption may not be true. The classifier was reported to diagnose cytomegalovirus status with high specificity and sensitivity in both the original and validation cohorts. Across donors, most TCR sequences were observed very rarely, whereas some public TCRs were present in many individuals. An association between a missense DCLRE1C variant and V-gene and J-gene trimming of TCR beta chains was found in a later genetic analysis and replicated in an independent cohort. In an earlier analysis of several hundred of the donors, most TCR beta V segments were observed in productive rearrangements about 87% or about 30% of the time, broadly matching IMGT annotations. The 87-base-pair reads could not distinguish some IMGT-functional V segments, including TRBV6-2 and TRBV6-3, so those segments were excluded. A further reported finding was that TCR beta sequences accurately predicted the HLA-A and HLA-B alleles for most subjects in the first cohort. Several of the top co-occurrence clusters appeared to be linked to parvovirus B19, influenza, CMV and Epstein-Barr virus, according to a later analysis. CMV serostatus was the only immune exposure information available for the cohort. In a later analysis, TCR association rates were found to vary across HLA loci, with the most associated TCRs seen for DRB1 alleles and the fewest for HLA-C alleles. In vitro tests confirmed that three of the cytomegalovirus-associated TCR beta chains recognize cytomegalovirus antigens. Correlated functional status among segregating V segments might reflect linkage disequilibrium, but an unknown experimental factor could not be ruled out. A later genetic analysis reported fewer N-insertions in productive TCRs among donors in an Asian-associated ancestry cluster than the roughly 700-donor mean. When HLA alleles, especially DR and DQ, strongly co-occurred, TCR associations were difficult to assign to individual alleles. The earlier analysis of 587 of the donors excluded some 15 rarely observed V segments, including chromosome 9 orphons, because counts were too low.

To prepare the library, the immunoSEQ multiplex PCR assay was applied. A mixture of 60 forward primers for TCR Vbeta segments and 13 reverse primers for TCR Jbeta segments was used in the multiplex PCR. The CDR3 region of rearranged TCR beta genes was amplified from genomic DNA by a multiplex PCR assay. On the Illumina HiSeq System, the amplified TCR beta libraries were sequenced as 87-base-pair reads. The study's own analysis went as follows. Across the 640 or so repertoires, a later analysis counted about 81 million unique TCR beta chains, approximately 12 million of which were shared by at least two donors. Raw reads were error-corrected and collapsed into unique sequences by a nearest-neighbor algorithm in which closely related sequences were merged to remove PCR and sequencing errors. V, D and J gene segments were assigned by aligning CDR3 sequences to IMGT reference sequences. Each retained sequence needed at least a six-nucleotide match to both a V gene segment and a J gene segment. A rearrangement was called productive if the CDR3 had no stop codons and remained in frame with V and J, and every other rearrangement was called non-productive. CDR3 was defined by IMGT convention, running from the second conserved V-encoded cysteine to the conserved J-encoded phenylalanine. The earlier analysis of about 610 of the donors excluded any sequence lacking an unambiguous match to a single V gene segment. An earlier analysis of 587 of the donors called V segments functional above 56.7% productive rearrangements and segregating when the between-donor standard deviation exceeded 5%. A statistical classification framework was developed to diagnose cytomegalovirus status using the catalog of TCR beta chain sequences. A later analysis assigned V and J genes by comparing TCR nucleotide sequences with IMGT/GENE-DB human TR gene sequences. The TCRdist pipeline was used in a later analysis to assign CDR3 sequences and most-parsimonious VDJ recombination scenarios. In a later analysis, each TCR beta chain was defined by its CDR3 amino acid sequence together with its V-gene family, and reads without a unique V-gene family were excluded. In a later analysis, approximately 590 highly shared, low-generation-probability nucleotide sequences were removed to address suspected cross-contamination and a sequencing artifact. In a later analysis, a clonal expansion index for each public chain was calculated from normalized within-repertoire ranks of inferred template counts. A later analysis computed generation probabilities with a VDJ recombination model fitted to out-of-frame rearrangements, and checked the results against IGoR. Hypergeometric tests were used in a later analysis to score TCR-TCR, TCR-HLA and TCR-CMV co-occurrence, with a repertoire-size bias correction applied to the TCR pairs. False discovery rates were estimated in a later analysis by permuting HLA or CMV assignments 20 times. In a later analysis, co-occurring TCRs were grouped with DBSCAN, and TCRdist sequence similarity was added when clustering was performed within HLA-allele-positive subsets. Repertoires with fewer than 30,000 or more than 120,000 public chains were left out of co-occurrence clustering, as were five repertoires with anomalous nucleotide sharing. Here the immuneACCESS table is served through TCRdb, limited to in-frame sequences with V and J called. Missing clones are a known gap in these copies; in checked studies unresolved V genes cover under half, and the rest lacks a known reason. Clonal size and the V and J genes are those of that table, whereas D and trimming came from the DNA. The sample table records about 150,000 clones; 65% to 85% of these occur just once. The ten largest clonotypes hold nearly 3.5% of the sample.

The cohort comprised some 700 healthy bone marrow donors. At the time of sampling, all cohort members were nominally healthy, though unrecorded immune exposures were likely present. The donor tested CMV seronegative and was one of the 352 seronegative cohort members. Every donor gave a peripheral blood sample, and the peripheral blood mononuclear cells from that sample were used for TCR beta sequencing. Genomic DNA was extracted from the blood cell samples with the Qiagen DNeasy Blood Extraction Kit. From a lookup of the germline V gene, CDR1 and CDR2 are MNHEY and SVGAGI. The CDR3 runs 14 residues from the cysteine to the phenylalanine. The read is trimmed to its CDR3 DNA, 42 bases read in frame from base 1. V is shortened by 2 bases, J by 7 bases, and the region joining them spans 9 bases. Concerning this clone: Its antigen is still unknown. It has no much larger one-base neighbor in the sample; base qualities were not kept.

The chain uses TRBV6-5 and TRBJ1-6, with no D gene named confidently. Sequencing was carried out using PBMCs. This sequence originates from a male donor in good health and CMV-seronegative. The CDR3 reads as follows: CASSYRPQNSPLHF. The sequence in DNA is TGTGCCAGCAGTTACCGCCCGCAGAATTCACCCCTCCACTTT.